This T cell receptor beta chain stems from a study of cytomegalovirus exposure and HLA in healthy donors. Overall study findings and caveats: V- and J-gene trimming in TCR beta was tied to a missense DCLRE1C variant by an analysis performed later. Upon later analysis, HLA-associated TCR beta chains proved more clonally expanded than other, equally common chains. It was likely that a cluster of highly shared sequence variants was a sequencing artifact. 87-base-pair reads could not separate some V segments, including TRBV6-2 and TRBV6-3.

Concerning this clone itself: Its antigen is not known.

PCR amplification relied on 60 Vbeta primers (plus 13 Jbeta primers). Only in-frame clones appear in the TCRdb table, and some are missing; sequencing was by immunoSEQ multiplex PCR. This table has 170,000 or so clones, around 80% appearing once. The CDR3 runs 15 residues. Germline-derived CDR1 and CDR2 are KGHSH and LQKENI. Losses at the gene ends were 5 bases for V and 3 bases for J; bases not matched to a gene: 9. The clonotype originates from a woman between 50 and 59 years old in good health and CMV-seropositive. The sequencing input was PBMCs. The J gene is TRBJ1-1, the V gene TRBV18, with TRBD1 matching over 7 bases. The CDR3 region is CASSATQGTDTEAFF. CDR3 nucleotides: TGTGCCAGCTCAGCGACACAAGGGACAGACACTGAAGCTTTCTTT.